The present TCR beta chain was sequenced within a study of cytomegalovirus exposure and HLA in healthy donors. Findings and caveats of the study: Investigators reported 150 to 200 TCR beta chains as tied to cytomegalovirus. Later analysis identified a missense DCLRE1C variant that was linked to TCR beta V- and J-gene trimming. Researchers reported that a few CMV-associated chains were confirmed in vitro as CMV antigen-specific.

The J segment lost 4 bases and the V segment lost 3 bases, leaving 4 bases of the junction unmatched. Germline assignment: CDR1 SNHLY and CDR2 FYNNEI. CDR3 size: 15 residues. Comments on this clone: Its antigen is undetermined.

PCR was performed using 60 Vbeta and 13 Jbeta primers. The method was immunoSEQ multiplex PCR; TCRdb's version includes in-frame clones alone and lacks a portion of them. In the table there are about 160,000 clones, 80% to 90% of which are singletons. Material for sequencing was PBMCs. The receptor's source is a man aged 18 to 35 in good health and CMV-seronegative. V and J are TRBV2 and TRBJ2-5; 11 bases map to TRBD1. The CDR3 nucleotides read TGTGCCAGCAGTGAGAGGGACAGGGGGGGAGAGACCCAGTACTTC. It is translated as CASSERDRGGETQYF.